The present T cell receptor (beta chain) was sequenced within a study of CD8+ T cells in alopecia areata. In this sample, this clone turned up a few times. Antigen: not known. Following RNA extraction, reverse transcription yielded cDNA that acted as the sequencing template. TCRdb keeps only in-frame clones here, not all; method: immunoSEQ multiplex PCR. The sample includes 150,000 to 250,000 clones, about three fifths of them seen just once. Described treatment: oral pan-JAK inhibitor, 5-10 mg twice daily. Trimming stripped 0 bases from V and 4 bases from J, with 13 bases between. The germline gives CDR1 SGHTA, CDR2 FQGNSA. This CDR3 has 15 amino acids. Study outcomes and limitations: Under tofacitinib, numerous expanded lesional clonotypes remained detectable in scalp and blood.

The V and J genes are TRBV7-2 and TRBJ2-7; TRBD2 is a possible D gene (7 bases). This material consisted of CD4+ T cells sorted from blood, taken at week 24, from a patient treated with tofacitinib. The sequence came from a human donor with alopecia areata. CDR3 DNA: TGTGCCAGCAGCTTAGCCGGGGGGCGGAATTACGAGCAGTACTTC. Its translation: CASSLAGGRNYEQYF.